The 18 T cell receptor beta chains in this list originate from one sample, sequenced in a study of blood T cell repertoires in COVID-19 (dated by TCRdb to the early 2020s). Libraries were prepared through the immunoSEQ multiplex PCR assay. TCRdb carries this immuneACCESS record with in-frame sequences only. Its versions omit some clonotypes, under half of them owing to an unresolved V gene in the studies checked, with the rest unexplained. The sample table holds fewer than 180,000 clones, of which approximately 80% were seen once. Jointly, the top ten make up roughly 2% of the sample. Sequencing was done on a sample of peripheral blood. These receptors were obtained from a man in his 70s with acute or convalescent COVID-19.

The V and J genes are TRBV9 and TRBJ2-6; D is possibly TRBD2 (6 bases). V lost 4 bases, J lost 0 bases, and 17 bases lay in between. This CDR3 region has 18 residues. CDR1 SGDLS and CDR2 YYNGEE come from the germline V gene. The CDR3, as DNA: TGTGCCAGCAGCCTTCACAGGACTAACCCCTCTGGGGCCAACGTCCTGACTTTC. Encoded protein: CASSLHRTNPSGANVLTF. Drawing the rest from reference TRBV9 and TRBJ2-6, the complete variable domain is DSGVTQTPKHLITATGQRVTLRCSPRSGDLSVYWYQQSLDQGLQFLIQYYNGEERAKGNILERFSAQQFPDLHSELNLSSLELGDSALYFCASSLHRTNPSGANVLTFGAGSRLTVL.

The chain has TRBV11-2 and TRBJ2-2; 8 nucleotides match TRBD2. Per germline, CDR1 SGHAT and CDR2 FQNNGV. This CDR3 has 15 amino acids. The ends lost 2 bases at V and 5 bases at J; junction bases unmatched: 4. DNA of the CDR3: TGTGCCAGCAGCTTATTAGCGGGAACTACCGGGGAGCTGTTTTTT. This translates into CASSLLAGTTGELFF.

The CDR3 region is CASSLGTEPNSPLHF. DNA of the CDR3: TGTGCCAGCAGCCTAGGGACAGAACCTAATTCACCCCTCCACTTT. This sequence joins TRBV5-4 and TRBJ1-6; 7 bases agree with TRBD1. V lost 4 bases, J lost 6 bases, and 7 bases stayed unmatched. There are 15 residues in the CDR3. Germline CDR1 SGHNT, CDR2 YYREEE (reference sequence). Drawing the rest from reference TRBV5-4 and TRBJ1-6, the complete variable domain is ETGVTQSPTHLIKTRGQQVTLRCSSQSGHNTVSWYQQALGQGPQFIFQYYREEENGRGNFPPRFSGLQFPNYSSELNVNALELDDSALYLCASSLGTEPNSPLHFGNGTRLTVT.

The genes are TRBV6-1 and TRBJ1-4, with TRBD1 as a possible D gene (5 bases). Germline CDR1 and CDR2: MNHNS and SASEGT. This CDR3 is 17 amino acids long. The V and J ends lost 1 base and 5 bases respectively, with 17 bases between them. The CDR3 protein is CASSEDTGRGWNEKLFF. In DNA form, the CDR3 reads TGTGCCAGCAGTGAAGACACGGGTCGGGGGTGGAATGAAAAACTGTTTTTT.

The chain is built from TRBV21-1 and TRBJ2-7; the table's D call TRBD2 went unverified against the DNA. TRBV21-1 is reported as a pseudogene. The CDR3 covers 13 residues. Here the CDR3 reads CASSLEGNYEQYF. CDR3 coding DNA: TGTGCCAGCAGTCTCGAGGGCAACTACGAGCAGTACTTC.

V usage is TRBV9 and J usage is TRBJ2-7; weak D call: TRBD2 (6 bases). Germline CDR1 SGDLS, CDR2 YYNGEE. The V end was cut by 0 bases, the J end by 6 bases, with 16 bases between. The CDR3 consists of 15 residues. DNA for the CDR3: TGTGCCAGCAGCGTAGATGGCGGGATGGCCCTCGAGCAGTACTTC. It yields the protein CASSVDGGMALEQYF.

The chain couples TRBV6-4 to TRBJ1-5; D may be TRBD1 (6 bases). CDR1 is MRHNA, CDR2 SNTAGT, per germline. The CDR3 consists of 13 residues. V was shortened by 4 bases and J by 7 bases, with 11 bases between the two germline ends. CDR3 amino acids: CASSGGRGQPQHF. The CDR3 DNA follows: TGTGCCAGCAGTGGGGGGCGCGGACAGCCCCAGCATTTT.

The CDR3 spells CASSFRVDNSPLHF. In DNA form, the CDR3 reads TGTGCCAGCAGCTTCAGGGTCGATAATTCACCCCTCCACTTT. The rearrangement joins TRBV7-6 to TRBJ1-6; weak D call: TRBD1 (5 bases). Trimming cost V 3 bases and J 5 bases, with 8 bases left between them. The CDR3 length is 14 residues. The germline V gene has CDR1 SGHVS and CDR2 FNYEAQ.

V usage is TRBV9 and J usage is TRBJ2-7; the D is unclear. Deletions cut 4 bases from V and 8 bases from J, with 19 bases between. Germline V gene sequence: CDR1 SGDLS, CDR2 YYNGEE. The CDR3 totals 14 residues. This CDR3 reads CASSPAGSAVKQYF. CDR3 coding DNA: TGTGCCAGCAGCCCCGCCGGGTCGGCAGTCAAGCAGTACTTC.

The chain is built from TRBV29-1 and TRBJ1-6, with TRBD1 matching over 8 bases. The CDR3 runs to 13 residues. Germline CDR1 is SQVTM and CDR2 is ANQGSEA. V was pared by 7 bases and J by 7 bases, with 6 bases of the junction left unmatched. The CDR3 reads CSAGDRHNSPLHF. CDR3 bases: TGCAGCGCCGGGGACAGGCACAATTCACCCCTCCACTTT.

V usage is TRBV10-1 and J usage is TRBJ2-1, with D possibly matching TRBD2 (5 bases). V was shortened by 2 bases and J by 9 bases, with 8 bases between the two germline ends. Germline loops: CDR1 WNHNN, CDR2 SYGVQD (reference sequence). The CDR3 is 12 residues long. The CDR3 DNA reads as TGCGCCAGCAGTGAGGAGGGTTTTGAGCAGTTCTTC. Translated, it gives CASSEEGFEQFF.

The J gene is TRBJ2-3, the V gene TRBV5-1, with a tentative D call TRBD2 (6 bases). V was clipped by 0 bases and J by 0 bases, with 11 bases between them. The CDR3 sequence is 16 residues long. Per germline, CDR1 SGHRS and CDR2 YFSETQ. The CDR3 DNA reads as TGCGCCAGCAGCTTGGTGGTAGCGGAGAGCACAGATACGCAGTATTTT. Its protein is CASSLVVAESTDTQYF. The whole variable domain, filled in from reference TRBV5-1 and TRBJ2-3, reads KAGVTQTPRYLIKTRGQQVTLSCSPISGHRSVSWYQQTPGQGLQFLFEYFSETQRNKGNFPGRFSGRQFSNSRSEMNVSTLELGDSALYLCASSLVVAESTDTQYFGPGTRLTVL.

This CDR3 reads CASSKTSGSDYEQYF. The CDR3 nucleotides read TGTGCCAGCAGCAAGACTAGCGGGAGTGACTACGAGCAGTACTTC. V gene TRBV7-2 combines with J gene TRBJ2-7, with 12 bases lining up with TRBD2. The germline CDR1 and CDR2 sequences are SGHTA and FQGNSA. Trimming at V came to 5 bases and at J to 3 bases, leaving 5 bases not matched to a gene. The CDR3 is made up of 15 amino acids.

This clone was recorded a few times. The genes are TRBV10-2 and TRBJ2-1; D is possibly TRBD2 (5 bases). This CDR3 comprises 14 residues. The germline V and J ends were trimmed by 4 bases and 8 bases, with 15 bases remaining between them. Germline-derived CDR1 and CDR2 are WSHSY and SAAADI. The DNA of the CDR3 is TGCGCCAGCAGTGGAGGGATAGCAAGATATGAGCAGTTCTTC. Its translation: CASSGGIARYEQFF.

The genes are TRBV3-1 (or the pseudogene TRBV3-2) and TRBJ2-7; D may be TRBD2 (6 bases). The CDR3 totals 15 residues. CDR1 and CDR2 (germline): LGHDT, YNNKEL (reference sequence). V lost 4 bases, J lost 2 bases, and 15 bases lay in between. This CDR3 is CASSRGTQITYEQYF. The CDR3 region has the DNA TGTGCCAGCAGCCGCGGGACGCAAATAACCTACGAGCAGTACTTC.

This rearrangement joins TRBV19 to TRBJ2-5; TRBD1 matches at 8 bases. The ends lost 7 bases at V and 5 bases at J; junction bases unmatched: 6. CDR1 and CDR2 from the germline V gene are LNHDA and SQIVND (reference sequence). The CDR3 has 13 amino acids. As DNA, the CDR3 is TGTGCCAGTAAGCAGGGGGCAGGGGAGACCCAGTACTTC. Its protein is CASKQGAGETQYF.

The chain links TRBV19 to TRBJ2-5, with D possibly TRBD1 on 6 matching bases. Trimming took 2 bases from V and 4 from J, leaving 20 bases between them. The CDR3 extends over 17 amino acids. Germline V lookup: CDR1 LNHDA, CDR2 SQIVND (reference sequence). The CDR3, as DNA: TGTGCCAGTAGTATATTATGGGACACTCACCTTCTAGAGACCCAGTACTTC. This sequence encodes CASSILWDTHLLETQYF.

This chain uses TRBV19 with TRBJ2-5, with D possibly being TRBD1 (5 bases). Per the germline V gene, CDR1 is LNHDA and CDR2 is SQIVND (reference sequence). Trimming shortened V by 5 bases and J by 3 bases, and 19 bases separated the two germline ends. This CDR3 has 16 residues. The CDR3 nucleotides are TGTGCCAGTAGTCCCCCCTTTAGGGGAAGAGAAGAGACCCAGTACTTC. It yields the protein CASSPPFRGREETQYF. Together with reference TRBV19 and TRBJ2-5, the CDR3 gives the full variable domain: DGGITQSPKYLFRKEGQNVTLSCEQNLNHDAMYWYRQDPGQGLRLIYYSQIVNDFQKGDIAEGYSVSREKKESFPLTVTSAQKNPTAFYLCASSPPFRGREETQYFGPGTRLLVL.